The 9 T cell receptor beta chains below come from one sample, sequenced in a study of T-cell memory formation after mild COVID-19. In TCRdb, the 5' RACE reads were re-called with MiXCR into one record per CDR3 protein. Counted here are roughly 400,000 distinct CDR3 sequences, 15% to 20% occurring once; the ten biggest clones make up about 22%. The sample was PBMCs or a T cell subset sorted from them (not recorded which). The source is a man aged 18-30 years who had mild COVID-19 (a few samples of this study predate the infection). Cell type and time point are not known.

The chain is built from TRBV3-1 and TRBJ2-1, with 7 bases lining up with TRBD1. Germline CDR1 LGHDT, CDR2 YNNKEL (reference sequence). V shed 4 bases and J 7 bases; nucleotides not matched to a gene: 4. The CDR3 runs 13 residues. The CDR3 loop reads CASSPGTANEQFF. The CDR3 DNA follows: TGTGCCAGCAGCCCCGGGACAGCAAATGAGCAGTTCTTC.

The V gene is TRBV6-6, the J gene TRBJ2-7; D call uncertain. Trimming cost V 6 bases and J 2 bases, with 8 bases left between them. The CDR3 has 12 amino acids. Germline assignment: CDR1 MNHNY and CDR2 SVGAGI (reference sequence). CDR3 sequence reads: CASSRHPYEQYV. In DNA form, the CDR3 reads TGTGCCAGCAGCCGTCATCCCTACGAGCAGTACGTC.

This sequence joins TRBV6-1 and TRBJ2-7; 8 positions match TRBD1. This CDR3 is 16 amino acids long. V dropped 7 bases and J dropped 2; count of bases not matched to a gene: 13. Germline CDR1 and CDR2: MNHNS and SASEGT. The CDR3 nucleotides are TGTGCCAGCATGCGAAGACCGGGACAGGTGACCTACGAGCAGTACTTC. Translated, it gives CASMRRPGQVTYEQYF.

This clonotype was recorded a few times. In DNA form, the CDR3 reads TGTGCCAGCAGCCAAAGACCAGGGCTCCATTTATTGAGCTCCTATAATTCACCCCTCCACTTT. Protein product: CASSQRPGLHLLSSYNSPLHF. The gene calls are TRBV7-6 and TRBJ1-6, with D possibly being TRBD1 (5 bases). Trimming left V 5 bases short and J 0 bases short, with 26 bases between. The CDR3 is 21 amino acids. Germline V gene lookup returns CDR1 SGHVS and CDR2 FNYEAQ. Variable domain in full (rest from reference TRBV7-6 and TRBJ1-6): GAGVSQSPRYKVTKRGQDVALRCDPISGHVSLYWYRQALGQGPEFLTYFNYEAQQDKSGLPNDRFSAERPEGSISTLTIQRTEQRDSAMYRCASSQRPGLHLLSSYNSPLHFGNGTRLTVT.

The rearrangement links TRBV27 to TRBJ2-7, with 8 bases identical to TRBD1. The CDR3 covers 13 residues. The germline V gene encodes CDR1 MNHEY and CDR2 SMNVEV (reference sequence). The V and J ends lost 6 bases and 2 bases, in that order; junction bases with no gene match: 3. CDR3 protein: CASSQTGAYEQYV. The CDR3 bases are TGTGCCAGCAGCCAGACAGGGGCCTACGAGCAGTACGTC.

The chain carries TRBV5-4 and TRBJ1-2, with no clear D. In germline, CDR1 is SGHNT, CDR2 YYREEE (reference sequence). This CDR3 spans 13 amino acids. The V gene lost 1 base and the J gene lost 5 bases, with 9 bases spanning the gap. This CDR3 is CASSLPDLYGYTF. CDR3 DNA sequence: TGTGCCAGCAGCTTGCCAGATTTATATGGCTACACCTTC.

This clonotype came up a few times. The V gene is TRBV7-9, the J gene TRBJ2-2; D not certain. CDR1 is SEHNR and CDR2 is FQNEAQ in the germline V gene (reference sequence). Between the trimmed V and J ends, which lost 2 bases and 5 bases, there was a span of 12 bases. CDR3 size: 15 residues. CDR3 DNA: TGTGCCAGCAGCTTATCGGGCTCGTGGACCGGGGAGCTGTTTTTT. It translates to CASSLSGSWTGELFF.

The chain has TRBV5-1 and TRBJ2-5; TRBD2 matches at 8 bases. CDR1 is SGHRS and CDR2 is YFSETQ in the germline V gene. V lost 4 bases and J lost 2; bases outside the gene matches: 10. The CDR3 contains 16 residues. The CDR3 region is CASSQERGHLQETQYF. CDR3 DNA sequence: TGCGCCAGCAGCCAGGAGCGGGGGCACTTACAAGAGACCCAGTACTTC.

This clonotype was seen a handful of times. This chain links TRBV14 with TRBJ2-5, with 10 bases that match TRBD2. This CDR3 is 18 amino acids long. V lost 6 bases, J lost 2 bases, and 15 bases stayed unmatched. Germline-derived CDR1 and CDR2 are SGHDN and FVKESK. CDR3 nucleotide sequence: TGTGCCAGCAGTCCCAACTACCCCGGGACTAGCGTACAAGAGACCCAGTACTTC. Translating gives CASSPNYPGTSVQETQYF.